These T cell receptor beta chains were read from a single sample in a study of T cell repertoires in cytomegalovirus infection. Their antigens are not known. TCRdb itself ran the reads through MiXCR, one entry per CDR3 protein. The sample comprises some 800,000 distinct CDR3 sequences, 29% of which are singletons, and roughly 14% rests with the top ten. The sequences come from cultured CD8+ T cells from PBMCs, collected from culture after CMV antigen stimulation. All receptors derive from a human donor in good health (CMV status not recorded). Some clones in this sample may be carry-over from other donors' samples. Both conserved end residues are part of each CDR3. D genes are given only for firm matches. Clone size, where shown, is once, few, many, or a class for clones that have expanded.

V: TRBV27; D: TRBD1; size: few; J: TRBJ1-6; CDR3: CASSLSPGTGTKTPLHF; DNA: TGTGCCAGCAGTCTTAGTCCCGGGACAGGGACCAAGACACCCCTCCACTTT
V: TRBV5-5; D: NA; size: few; J: TRBJ1-5; CDR3: CASSPRDNNQPQHF; DNA: TGTGCCAGCAGCCCCCGGGACAACAATCAGCCCCAGCATTTT
V: TRBV7-9; D: TRBD1; size: NA; J: TRBJ2-5; CDR3: CASRDRANQETQYF; DNA: TGTGCCAGCAGGGACAGGGCCAACCAAGAGACCCAGTACTTC
V: TRBV4-2; D: NA; size: NA; J: TRBJ2-3; CDR3: CASSQEHYTDTQYF; DNA: TGTGCCAGCAGCCAAGAACATTACACAGATACGCAGTATTTT
V: TRBV7-3; D: NA; size: once; J: TRBJ1-2; CDR3: CASSRTDGGRGYTF; DNA: TGTGCCAGCAGCAGAACCGACGGAGGGCGAGGCTACACCTTC
V: TRBV6-5; D: TRBD1; size: few; J: TRBJ2-7; CDR3: CASSYGTDRQYEQYF; DNA: TGTGCCAGCAGTTACGGTACGGACAGGCAGTACGAGCAGTACTTC
V: TRBV19; D: TRBD1; size: NA; J: TRBJ1-2; CDR3: CASSEGALGYTF; DNA: TGTGCCAGTAGTGAGGGGGCGCTTGGCTACACCTTC
V: TRBV20-1; D: TRBD2; size: NA; J: TRBJ2-7; CDR3: CSASGEVTGLAGYEQYF; DNA: TGCAGTGCTAGTGGGGAGGTGACCGGACTAGCGGGGTACGAGCAGTACTTC
V: TRBV6-1; D: NA; size: NA; J: TRBJ2-7; CDR3: CASSPRNSYEQYF; DNA: TGTGCCAGCAGTCCTCGGAACTCCTACGAGCAGTACTTC
V: TRBV7-6; D: NA; size: many; J: TRBJ1-1; CDR3: CASSLEYMLITEAFF; DNA: TGTGCCAGCAGCTTAGAGTATATGTTAATTACTGAAGCTTTCTTT
V: TRBV7-3; D: TRBD2; size: many; J: TRBJ2-3; CDR3: CASSLPASGGAGTDTQYF; DNA: TGTGCCAGCAGCTTACCGGCTAGCGGGGGGGCCGGGACAGATACGCAGTATTTT
V: TRBV19; D: TRBD2; size: NA; J: TRBJ2-1; CDR3: CASRRLAGTNNEQFF; DNA: TGTGCCAGCCGGCGACTAGCGGGGACCAACAATGAGCAGTTCTTC
V: TRBV12-3/TRBV12-4; D: NA; size: many; J: TRBJ1-2; CDR3: CASRDHRTYGYTF; DNA: TGTGCCAGTCGGGACCATCGTACCTATGGCTACACCTTC
V: TRBV20-1; D: NA; size: few; J: TRBJ2-1; CDR3: CSAPDHYNEQFF; DNA: TGCAGTGCTCCCGATCACTACAATGAGCAGTTCTTC
V: TRBV10-3; D: NA; size: NA; J: TRBJ1-1; CDR3: CAISELGPPGKNTEAFF; DNA: TGTGCCATCAGTGAGCTGGGGCCACCGGGCAAGAACACTGAAGCTTTCTTT
V: TRBV7-6; D: TRBD1; size: NA; J: TRBJ2-3; CDR3: CASSRGQLLDTQYF; DNA: TGTGCCAGCAGCCGGGGACAGCTCTTAGATACGCAGTATTTT
V: TRBV5-6; D: NA; size: many; J: TRBJ2-1; CDR3: CASSLGGLEQFF; DNA: TGTGCCAGCAGCTTAGGTGGGCTTGAGCAGTTCTTC
V: TRBV7-6; D: NA; size: NA; J: TRBJ1-5; CDR3: CASSLGSAGGNQPQHF; DNA: TGTGCCAGCAGCTTAGGATCCGCAGGGGGCAATCAGCCCCAGCATTTT
V: TRBV6-2/TRBV6-3; D: NA; size: NA; J: TRBJ1-5; CDR3: CASSYFGQTHSNQPQHF; DNA: TGTGCCAGCAGTTACTTCGGACAGACCCATAGCAATCAGCCCCAGCATTTT
V: TRBV6-2/TRBV6-3; D: NA; size: NA; J: TRBJ2-7; CDR3: CASSYADSSYEQYF; DNA: TGTGCCAGCAGTTACGCGGACAGCTCCTACGAGCAGTACTTC
V: TRBV14; D: NA; size: NA; J: TRBJ1-1; CDR3: CASSLAGLMNTEAFF; DNA: TGTGCCAGCAGCCTGGCCGGGTTGATGAACACTGAAGCTTTCTTT
V: TRBV7-2; D: NA; size: few; J: TRBJ2-1; CDR3: CASSGGGGYNEQFF; DNA: TGTGCCAGCAGCGGGGGTGGGGGGTACAATGAGCAGTTCTTC
V: TRBV6-1; D: NA; size: NA; J: TRBJ1-2; CDR3: CASSPNLGQGYTF; DNA: TGTGCCAGCAGTCCTAACTTGGGTCAGGGCTACACCTTC
V: TRBV27; D: TRBD1; size: NA; J: TRBJ1-6; CDR3: CASSWTGGIALHF; DNA: TGTGCCAGCAGTTGGACAGGGGGCATAGCCCTCCACTTT
V: TRBV14; D: NA; size: few; J: TRBJ1-1; CDR3: CASSRGAHPEAFF; DNA: TGTGCCAGCAGCCGCGGGGCCCACCCTGAAGCTTTCTTT
V: TRBV7-6; D: NA; size: few; J: TRBJ2-7; CDR3: CASAMDNTYEQYF; DNA: TGTGCCAGCGCCATGGACAATACCTACGAGCAGTACTTC
V: TRBV11-1; D: NA; size: NA; J: TRBJ1-1; CDR3: CASSWRDRDTEAFF; DNA: TGTGCCAGCAGCTGGAGGGATCGGGACACTGAAGCTTTCTTT
V: TRBV25-1; D: TRBD2; size: few; J: TRBJ2-5; CDR3: CASSESSSGKETQYF; DNA: TGTGCCAGCAGTGAATCAAGTAGCGGGAAAGAGACCCAGTACTTC
V: TRBV7-6; D: NA; size: few; J: TRBJ2-1; CDR3: CASSPYSGQNEQFF; DNA: TGTGCCAGCAGCCCTTATTCGGGGCAGAATGAGCAGTTCTTC
V: TRBV29-1; D: TRBD2; size: NA; J: TRBJ2-2; CDR3: CSVGLAGTATGELFF; DNA: TGCAGCGTTGGGCTAGCGGGGACGGCCACCGGGGAGCTGTTTTTT
V: TRBV27; D: TRBD1; size: NA; J: TRBJ2-3; CDR3: CASTSGTGGRDTQYF; DNA: TGTGCCAGCACCTCCGGGACAGGGGGCAGGGATACGCAGTATTTT
V: TRBV20-1; D: NA; size: few; J: TRBJ2-7; CDR3: CSAARGTGFNGLSYEQYF; DNA: TGCAGTGCTGCACGGGGAACAGGGTTCAATGGTCTTTCCTACGAGCAGTACTTC
V: TRBV12-3/TRBV12-4; D: NA; size: few; J: TRBJ2-3; CDR3: CASSMGAGTDTQYF; DNA: TGTGCCAGCAGTATGGGGGCGGGCACAGATACGCAGTATTTT
V: TRBV12-3/TRBV12-4; D: TRBD2; size: NA; J: TRBJ2-1; CDR3: CASALEVAGVLYNEQFF; DNA: TGTGCCAGCGCATTAGAGGTAGCGGGGGTCCTCTACAATGAGCAGTTCTTC
V: TRBV12-3/TRBV12-4; D: TRBD2; size: few; J: TRBJ2-1; CDR3: CASRISGGGNEQFF; DNA: TGTGCCAGCAGAATTAGCGGGGGGGGGAATGAGCAGTTCTTC
V: TRBV29-1; D: NA; size: few; J: TRBJ1-2; CDR3: CSVPQGGGYTF; DNA: TGCAGCGTTCCACAGGGCGGAGGCTACACCTTC
V: TRBV6-2/TRBV6-3; D: NA; size: many; J: TRBJ1-5; CDR3: CASSYSKDNYQPQHF; DNA: TGTGCCAGCAGTTACTCGAAAGACAACTATCAGCCCCAGCATTTT
V: TRBV2; D: NA; size: few; J: TRBJ1-2; CDR3: CASSELDTYGYTF; DNA: TGTGCCAGCAGTGAACTGGACACCTATGGCTACACCTTC
V: TRBV28; D: TRBD1; size: few; J: TRBJ1-2; CDR3: CASSLIWDRDQNYGYTF; DNA: TGTGCCAGCAGTTTAATCTGGGACAGGGATCAGAACTATGGCTACACCTTC
V: TRBV7-9; D: NA; size: many; J: TRBJ2-1; CDR3: CASRGGGASEQFF; DNA: TGTGCCAGCAGGGGAGGGGGGGCCAGTGAGCAGTTCTTC
V: TRBV19; D: TRBD1; size: NA; J: TRBJ1-4; CDR3: CASSPLTGGVKKLFF; DNA: TGTGCCAGTAGTCCCCTGACAGGGGGCGTGAAAAAACTGTTTTTT
V: TRBV19; D: TRBD1; size: NA; J: TRBJ1-1; CDR3: CASNNPWTGQHMNTEAFF; DNA: TGTGCCAGTAATAACCCGTGGACAGGGCAACACATGAACACTGAAGCTTTCTTT
V: TRBV7-3; D: NA; size: many; J: TRBJ2-1; CDR3: CASSLGGPNEQFF; DNA: TGTGCCAGCAGCTTAGGGGGTCCCAATGAGCAGTTCTTC
V: TRBV6-2/TRBV6-3; D: NA; size: NA; J: TRBJ2-1; CDR3: CASSYGWGPYNEQFF; DNA: TGTGCCAGCAGTTACGGGTGGGGGCCCTACAATGAGCAGTTCTTC
V: TRBV20-1; D: NA; size: NA; J: TRBJ1-2; CDR3: CSVPGHYGYTF; DNA: TGCAGTGTTCCGGGACACTATGGCTACACCTTC
V: TRBV7-3; D: TRBD1; size: NA; J: TRBJ2-2; CDR3: CASSSPRLPDRGVEAGELFF; DNA: TGTGCCAGCAGCTCCCCCCGACTACCGGACAGGGGAGTCGAGGCCGGGGAGCTGTTTTTT
V: TRBV7-9; D: NA; size: many; J: TRBJ2-3; CDR3: CASSPRGGEATDTQYF; DNA: TGTGCCAGCAGCCCCCGAGGTGGGGAGGCCACAGATACGCAGTATTTT
V: TRBV6-2/TRBV6-3; D: NA; size: few; J: TRBJ2-7; CDR3: CASSTRPDEQYF; DNA: TGTGCCAGCAGTACACGTCCCGACGAGCAGTACTTC
V: TRBV7-2; D: TRBD1; size: few; J: TRBJ1-1; CDR3: CASSLRDRAVMNTEAFF; DNA: TGTGCCAGCAGCTTAAGGGACAGGGCCGTCATGAACACTGAAGCTTTCTTT
V: TRBV19; D: NA; size: NA; J: TRBJ1-6; CDR3: CASSEIASSPLHF; DNA: TGTGCCAGTAGTGAAATCGCGTCTTCACCCCTCCACTTT
V: TRBV7-6; D: NA; size: once; J: TRBJ1-1; CDR3: CASSSRVGQTMNTEAFF; DNA: TGTGCCAGCAGCTCGCGCGTAGGACAGACCATGAACACTGAAGCTTTCTTT
V: TRBV7-6; D: NA; size: many; J: TRBJ2-5; CDR3: CASSLNPSGGVEETQYF; DNA: TGTGCCAGCAGCTTAAACCCCTCCGGGGGCGTCGAAGAGACCCAGTACTTC
V: TRBV7-6; D: NA; size: many; J: TRBJ2-1; CDR3: CASTPLVDSHNEQFF; DNA: TGTGCCAGCACCCCCCTCGTAGACTCCCACAATGAGCAGTTCTTC
V: TRBV20-1; D: NA; size: NA; J: TRBJ2-2; CDR3: CSASGWNSQGPNTGELFF; DNA: TGCAGTGCTAGCGGGTGGAACTCCCAGGGACCGAACACCGGGGAGCTGTTTTTT
V: TRBV5-1; D: NA; size: NA; J: TRBJ1-2; CDR3: CASSLDRPGYTF; DNA: TGCGCCAGCAGCTTGGACCGCCCAGGCTACACCTTC
V: TRBV2; D: TRBD1; size: few; J: TRBJ2-7; CDR3: CASRAGTGGLMEQYF; DNA: TGTGCCAGCAGGGCCGGGACAGGGGGCCTCATGGAGCAGTACTTC
V: TRBV20-1; D: TRBD1; size: few; J: TRBJ1-1; CDR3: CSARKNRGHTEAFF; DNA: TGCAGTGCTAGAAAAAACAGGGGGCATACTGAAGCTTTCTTT
V: TRBV4-3; D: NA; size: few; J: TRBJ1-1; CDR3: CASSQDELSSTEAFF; DNA: TGCGCCAGCAGCCAAGATGAATTATCCTCCACTGAAGCTTTCTTT
V: TRBV19; D: NA; size: NA; J: TRBJ1-2; CDR3: CASSTPGNLHYGYTF; DNA: TGTGCCAGTAGTACCCCGGGGAACCTACACTATGGCTACACCTTC
V: TRBV12-3/TRBV12-4; D: TRBD2; size: NA; J: TRBJ2-5; CDR3: CASRLPEVLAQETQYF; DNA: TGTGCCAGCAGATTACCGGAAGTACTAGCGCAAGAGACCCAGTACTTC